The 31 T cell receptor beta chains below were found in one sample sequenced in a study of CD8 T cells in ankylosing spondylitis. The study's findings and limits: What appeared characteristic of ankylosing spondylitis blood was a TCR beta motif of fewer than ten highly homologous variants.

One entry per CDR3 protein results from TCRdb running MiXCR on the 5' RACE reads. The repertoire consists of fewer than 450,000 distinct CDR3 sequences, with under 20% occurring once and the leading ten covering 0.85% to 1.3%. Their cognate antigens are unknown. The source material was blood, either unsorted or a sorted T cell fraction (not recorded which). All receptors come from a male donor with ankylosing spondylitis.

In the case of this clonotype: One base away lies a much larger clone, so this may be a sequencing read error. V and J are TRBV27 and TRBJ2-7, with D maybe TRBD1 (6 bases). CDR1 and CDR2 (germline): MNHEY, SMNVEV (reference sequence). The ends were cut back, 7 bases at V and 2 bases at J, with 15 bases in the middle. The CDR3 consists of 14 residues. This chain's CDR3 is CASKTNRDAYEQYF. CDR3 nucleotides: TGTGCCAGCAAGACCAACAGGGATGCCTACGAGCAGTACTTC.

This clonotype has just a few counts. This chain joins TRBV15 and TRBJ1-2, with 7 bases lining up with TRBD1. V gave up 4 bases and J gave up 7 bases; unmatched junction bases: 9. CDR3 length equals 14 residues. The germline V gene has CDR1 LNHNV and CDR2 YYDKDF (reference sequence). CDR3 protein: CATSTDRPTIGYTF. In nucleotides, the CDR3 is TGTGCCACCAGCACGGACAGGCCAACTATTGGCTACACCTTC.

V and J are TRBV20-1 and TRBJ1-5; D not certain. V lost 6 bases and J 0 bases, leaving 9 bases between the germline ends. The CDR3 spans 13 residues. Per germline, CDR1 DFQATT and CDR2 SNEGSKA (reference sequence). CDR3 DNA sequence: TGCAGTGCCATCGACGGTAGCAATCAGCCCCAGCATTTT. Its translation: CSAIDGSNQPQHF.

This sequence joins TRBV20-1 and TRBJ2-7; TRBD1 might be the D (6 bases). Trimming stripped 0 bases from V and 4 bases from J, with 16 bases between. The CDR3 totals 15 residues. Germline loops: CDR1 DFQATT, CDR2 SNEGSKA (reference sequence). The CDR3 sequence is CSARDPRGKSYEQYF. The CDR3 nucleotides are TGCAGTGCTAGAGATCCCAGGGGAAAGTCGTACGAGCAGTACTTC.

The chain uses TRBV7-9 and TRBJ1-1, with no clear D. CDR1 is SEHNR and CDR2 is FQNEAQ in the germline V gene (reference sequence). Trimming left V 5 bases short and J 6 bases short, with 13 bases between. The length of the CDR3 is 13 residues. CDR3 sequence (DNA): TGTGCCAGCAGCCCGCCCCCTCGTGCTGAAGCTTTCTTT. It is translated as CASSPPPRAEAFF.

This clonotype was found a few times. The rearrangement uses TRBV6-2 or TRBV6-3 and TRBJ1-5; D remains ambiguous. Trimming shortened V by 2 bases and J by 9 bases, and 11 bases separated the two germline ends. Germline loops: CDR1 MNHEY, CDR2 SVGEGT. The CDR3 runs to 13 residues. CDR3 protein: CASSYRVFRPQHF. CDR3 DNA sequence: TGTGCCAGCAGTTACAGGGTCTTTCGGCCCCAGCATTTT.

This chain uses TRBV7-9 with TRBJ1-2, with TRBD1 matching over 8 bases. The V and J ends lost 5 bases and 8 bases, in that order; junction bases with no gene match: 7. CDR3 length: 13 amino acids. The V gene's germline CDR1 is SEHNR and CDR2 FQNEAQ (reference sequence). The CDR3 region is CASSPPGQEGYTF. In nucleotides, the CDR3 is TGTGCCAGCAGCCCGCCGGGACAGGAGGGCTACACCTTC.

The chain couples TRBV10-3 to TRBJ2-7; maybe TRBD1 (6 bases). The CDR3 runs 14 residues. Germline lookup yields CDR1 ENHRY and CDR2 SYGVKD. Trimming took off 6 bases at V and 4 bases at J, with 16 bases between the two ends. Here the CDR3 reads CAIRPVSRGYEQYF. CDR3 sequence (DNA): TGTGCCATCAGACCCGTAAGCAGGGGTTACGAGCAGTACTTC.

This chain connects TRBV11-3 to TRBJ2-7, with 8 positions matching TRBD1. J lost 0 bases, V lost 5 bases, and 6 bases had no gene match. Germline-derived CDR1 and CDR2 are SGHNT and YENEEA. This CDR3 spans 15 amino acids. CDR3 DNA sequence: TGTGCCAGCAGCCCGGGACAGGCGAGCTCCTACGAGCAGTACTTC. Translation gives CASSPGQASSYEQYF.

This clonotype was detected many times. V and J are TRBV12-3 or TRBV12-4 and TRBJ1-1, with D unresolved. The V gene lost 3 bases and the J gene lost 1 base, with 6 bases spanning the gap. The CDR3 is 13 amino acids. The CDR3 is CASSFYQNTEAFF. The CDR3 DNA sequence: TGTGCCAGCAGTTTCTACCAGAACACTGAAGCTTTCTTT.

On this clonotype: Compared with germline, one end of the junction differs, possibly owing to a read error. The chain has TRBV20-1 and TRBJ1-1; a possible D gene is TRBD1 (6 bases). Germline lookup yields CDR1 DFQATT and CDR2 SNEGSKA (reference sequence). The CDR3 spans 14 residues. DNA of the CDR3: TGCAGTGCTAGAGAATCGGGGGGCCGGGCTGAAGCTCTCTTT. The encoded protein is CSARESGGRAEALF.

This clonotype was seen once. The V call is TRBV30, the J call TRBJ1-2; the D gene is possibly TRBD1 (5 bases). From germline, CDR1 is GTSNPN and CDR2 SVGIG (reference sequence). The CDR3 is made up of 13 amino acids. V lost 2 bases and J 4 bases, leaving 11 bases between the germline ends. The DNA for the CDR3 is TGTGCCTGGAGTTCCCAGGGCCTCTATGGCTACACCTTC. Its protein product is CAWSSQGLYGYTF.

In its sample, this clonotype was seen many times. The chain employs TRBV5-1 and TRBJ1-1; D is possibly TRBD1 (5 bases). Germline values: CDR1 SGHRS, CDR2 YFSETQ. The CDR3 length is 15 residues. With 0 bases removed from V and 3 bases from J, the gap between germline ends came to 12 bases. CDR3 residues: CASSLGRQSYTEAFF. CDR3 coding DNA: TGCGCCAGCAGCTTGGGAAGACAGTCCTACACTGAAGCTTTCTTT.

This clonotype was counted only a few times. The chain couples TRBV4-3 to TRBJ2-1; D is perhaps TRBD2 (5 bases). The CDR3 is 16 amino acids. The ends were cut back, 0 bases at V and 2 bases at J, with 11 bases in the middle. Germline CDR1 reads LGHNA; CDR2 reads YSLEER. CDR3 sequence reads: CASSQDWEITYNEQFF. The CDR3 nucleotides read TGCGCCAGCAGCCAAGATTGGGAGATCACCTACAATGAGCAGTTCTTC.

This clonotype occurred a few times. This chain joins TRBV10-3 and TRBJ1-1, with TRBD1 as a possible D gene (5 bases). The germline gives CDR1 ENHRY, CDR2 SYGVKD. The CDR3 has 14 amino acids. Trimming cost V 6 bases and J 2 bases, with 13 bases left between them. CDR3 sequence reads: CAIRGDSSNTEAFF. As DNA, the CDR3 is TGTGCCATCAGGGGGGACTCCTCAAACACTGAAGCTTTCTTT.

The table lists this clonotype with a few counts. V gene TRBV12-3 or TRBV12-4 combines with J gene TRBJ1-5, with 7 nucleotides matching TRBD1. CDR3 size: 15 residues. V was clipped by 5 bases and J by 0 bases; unmatched bases: 4. CDR3 residues: CASSHRGYSNQPQHF. CDR3 nucleotides: TGTGCCAGCAGTCACAGGGGCTATAGCAATCAGCCCCAGCATTTT.

This clonotype was observed a handful of times. V usage is TRBV3-1 and J usage is TRBJ1-2; D remains unclear. Trimming took off 5 bases at V and 13 bases at J, with 17 bases between the two ends. Germline CDR1 LGHDT, CDR2 YNNKEL (reference sequence). This CDR3 spans 12 amino acids. This chain's CDR3 is CASSFSAQNPTF. CDR3 nucleotides: TGTGCCAGCAGCTTCTCAGCTCAGAATCCCACCTTC.

This chain uses TRBV5-5 with TRBJ2-2; TRBD1 matches 7 bases. Per germline, CDR1 SGHKS and CDR2 YYEKEE (reference sequence). V lost 2 bases and J lost 5; bases outside the gene matches: 9. CDR3 length: 16 residues. The CDR3 region is CASSFGLTGVTGELFF. CDR3 DNA: TGTGCCAGCAGCTTCGGATTAACAGGGGTTACCGGGGAGCTGTTTTTT.

Only a few counts were recorded for this clonotype. The chain employs TRBV28 and TRBJ1-3, with D uncertain. This CDR3 has 16 amino acids. The germline gives CDR1 MDHEN, CDR2 SYDVKM. The V end was cut by 3 bases, the J end by 0 bases, with 12 bases between. The CDR3 coding sequence is TGTGCCAGCAGTTTCCAAGCGGGTACCTCTGGAAACACCATATATTTT. Protein: CASSFQAGTSGNTIYF.

This clonotype was seen only a few times. The chain joins TRBV7-2 to TRBJ2-7; 9 bases map to TRBD1. CDR1 is SGHTA, CDR2 FQGNSA, per germline. Trimming cost V 6 bases and J 6 bases; bases outside gene matches: 12. The CDR3 sequence is 15 residues long. The DNA for the CDR3 is TGTGCCAGCAGGCTTAAACCGGGACAGGGCGGCGAGCAGTACTTC. Amino acids: CASRLKPGQGGEQYF. The variable domain in full, with the rest retrieved from reference TRBV7-2 and TRBJ2-7, is GAGVSQSPSNKVTEKGKDVELRCDPISGHTALYWYRQSLGQGLEFLIYFQGNSAPDKSGLPSDRFSAERTGGSVSTLTIQRTQQEDSAVYLCASRLKPGQGGEQYFGPGTRLTVT.

The sample holds a few counts of this clonotype. This chain joins TRBV20-1 and TRBJ1-2; D possibly corresponds to TRBD1 (5 bases). Germline CDR1 reads DFQATT; CDR2 reads SNEGSKA (reference sequence). CDR3 length: 13 amino acids. The V and J ends lost 6 bases and 2 bases respectively, with 13 bases between them. The CDR3 loop is CSARDYPNYGYTF. In DNA form, the CDR3 reads TGCAGTGCCCGGGACTATCCGAACTATGGCTACACCTTC.

In this sample, this clonotype turned up a few times. The gene calls are TRBV4-1 and TRBJ1-3; no firm D call. With 4 bases removed from V and 5 bases from J, the gap between germline ends came to 21 bases. This CDR3 is built from 17 residues. Germline-derived CDR1 and CDR2 are MGHRA and YSYEKL. The CDR3 region is CASSPVEGATRRNTIYF. CDR3 in DNA: TGCGCCAGCAGCCCCGTGGAGGGAGCCACTCGGAGAAACACCATATATTTT.

This clonotype has just a few counts. The chain uses TRBV7-9 and TRBJ2-4, with 8 bases that match TRBD2. After removal of 5 bases from V and 0 bases from J, the junction contained 6 bases not matched to a gene. This CDR3 has 16 residues. CDR1 is SEHNR, CDR2 FQNEAQ, per germline (reference sequence). This chain's CDR3 is CASSRGGVGAKNIQYF. DNA of the CDR3: TGTGCCAGCAGCCGGGGGGGGGTCGGAGCCAAAAACATTCAGTACTTC.

The CDR3 region is CASSLEGVEVYEQYF. The CDR3 DNA follows: TGTGCCAGCAGCTTAGAGGGGGTCGAGGTCTACGAGCAGTACTTC. The rearrangement joins TRBV11-1 to TRBJ2-7; D perhaps matches TRBD1 (6 bases). In germline, CDR1 is SGHAT, CDR2 FQDESV (reference sequence). The CDR3 covers 15 residues. V was clipped by 1 base and J by 3 bases, with 13 bases between them.

This chain uses TRBV11-3 with TRBJ2-7, with 10 bases lining up with TRBD2. The CDR3 consists of 13 residues. J was trimmed by 6 bases and V by 1 base; bases with no gene match: 0. Germline loops: CDR1 SGHNT, CDR2 YENEEA. The CDR3 nucleotides are TGTGCCAGCAGCTTAGGACTAGCGGGCGAGCAGTACTTC. Encoded protein: CASSLGLAGEQYF.

This clonotype was found a few times. The genes are TRBV7-9 and TRBJ1-2, with D possibly being TRBD1 (6 bases). This CDR3 is 15 amino acids long. V was clipped by 1 base and J by 0 bases, with 9 bases between them. Germline CDR1 and CDR2: SEHNR and FQNEAQ (reference sequence). The CDR3 is CASSLGTATNYGYTF. The DNA for the CDR3 is TGTGCCAGCAGCTTAGGGACAGCGACTAACTATGGCTACACCTTC.

This clonotype was counted between two and nine times. The DNA of the CDR3 is TGTGCCAGCAGCTTAGCGGCCCACTACGAGCAGTACTTC. This sequence encodes CASSLAAHYEQYF. The J gene is TRBJ2-7, the V gene TRBV7-8; D is unclear. Trimming shortened V by 0 bases and J by 3 bases, and 6 bases separated the two germline ends. This CDR3 region has 13 residues. Germline V gene sequence: CDR1 SGHVS, CDR2 FQNEAQ.

There are a few counts of this clonotype. The rearrangement links TRBV5-1 to TRBJ2-1; 10 nucleotides match TRBD1. Germline V gives CDR1 SGHRS, CDR2 YFSETQ. The CDR3 is made up of 16 amino acids. V lost 4 bases, J lost 4 bases, and 8 bases stayed unmatched. The CDR3 is CASSPSDRGRYNEQFF. CDR3 nucleotides: TGCGCCAGCAGCCCCTCGGACAGGGGGAGGTACAATGAGCAGTTCTTC. Full variable domain (outside the CDR3, taken from reference TRBV5-1 and TRBJ2-1): KAGVTQTPRYLIKTRGQQVTLSCSPISGHRSVSWYQQTPGQGLQFLFEYFSETQRNKGNFPGRFSGRQFSNSRSEMNVSTLELGDSALYLCASSPSDRGRYNEQFFGPGTRLTVL.

This clonotype was observed a few times. The chain uses TRBV7-9 and TRBJ2-3, with 13 nucleotides matching TRBD2. Germline CDR1 and CDR2: SEHNR and FQNEAQ (reference sequence). This CDR3 region has 15 residues. After removal of 5 bases from V and 4 bases from J, the junction contained 3 bases not matched to a gene. CDR3 residues: CASSQGTSGADTQYF. The CDR3 DNA sequence: TGTGCCAGCAGCCAAGGGACTAGCGGGGCAGATACGCAGTATTTT.

This clonotype was seen a few times. The chain employs TRBV20-1 and TRBJ1-4; 8 bases fit TRBD1. CDR1 is DFQATT, CDR2 SNEGSKA, per germline (reference sequence). V dropped 6 bases and J dropped 5; count of bases not matched to a gene: 5. The CDR3 length is 13 residues. The CDR3 here is CSARGLGNEKLFF. The CDR3 nucleotides are TGCAGTGCCAGGGGGCTAGGAAATGAAAAACTGTTTTTT.

V gene TRBV7-2 combines with J gene TRBJ2-7, with 16 bases aligning to TRBD2. The junction had 2 bases not matched to a gene; V was cut back by 4 bases and J by 2 bases. This CDR3 region has 16 residues. Germline V gene lookup returns CDR1 SGHTA and CDR2 FQGNSA. CDR3 nucleotide sequence: TGTGCCAGCAGCTCGGGACTAGCGGGAGGGACCTACGAGCAGTACTTC. Its translation: CASSSGLAGGTYEQYF.